Below, 16 T cell receptor beta chains from the same sample are listed, as sequenced in a study of blood T cell repertoires in COVID-19. Profiling relied on immunoSEQ multiplex PCR, and the TCRdb table lists in-frame clones only, not all of them. This repertoire shows some 130,000 clones, roughly nine tenths found once; its top ten account for about 3.5%. Sequenced input: peripheral blood. These receptors were obtained from a man aged 50 to 59 with active COVID-19.

V usage is TRBV24-1 and J usage is TRBJ2-1; 10 bases map to TRBD1. The CDR3 has 15 residues. V lost 3 bases to trimming and J lost 7 bases; unmatched junction nucleotides: 5. CDR1 KGHDR and CDR2 SFDVKD come from the germline V gene. The CDR3 DNA reads as TGTGCCACCAGTGATGACAGGGGGCGGGAAAATGAGCAGTTCTTC. Its protein product is CATSDDRGRENEQFF.

The J gene is TRBJ2-3, the V gene TRBV6-1, with no clear D. From germline, CDR1 is MNHNS and CDR2 SASEGT. The V end lost 3 bases, the J end lost 1 base, and 8 bases lay between the germline ends. The CDR3 is 14 residues long. CDR3 loop: CASSDRWGTDTQYF. CDR3 sequence (DNA): TGTGCCAGCAGTGACAGGTGGGGCACAGATACGCAGTATTTT.

This clone showed up just once. This chain joins TRBV5-1 and TRBJ2-7; D unresolved. This CDR3 contains 13 residues. Germline CDR1 reads SGHRS; CDR2 reads YFSETQ. The ends were cut back, 4 bases at V and 4 bases at J, with 12 bases in the middle. CDR3 nucleotide sequence: TGCGCCAGCAGCCCCTCCCGCGCTTACGAGCAGTACTTC. It yields the protein CASSPSRAYEQYF. The full variable domain, in which reference TRBV5-1 and TRBJ2-7 provide the parts outside the CDR3, is KAGVTQTPRYLIKTRGQQVTLSCSPISGHRSVSWYQQTPGQGLQFLFEYFSETQRNKGNFPGRFSGRQFSNSRSEMNVSTLELGDSALYLCASSPSRAYEQYFGPGTRLTVT.

The chain recombines TRBV12-5 with TRBJ1-4; 10 bases are shared with TRBD1. The CDR3 is 14 residues long. Germline loops: CDR1 LGHNT, CDR2 FRNRAP. V dropped 5 bases and J dropped 8; count of bases not matched to a gene: 5. The DNA of the CDR3 is TGTGCTAGTGGTCCGGGACAGGGGAGAGAAAAACTGTTTTTT. It specifies CASGPGQGREKLFF.

This rearrangement joins TRBV2 to TRBJ1-4; 8 bases fit TRBD1. The length of the CDR3 is 15 residues. With 5 bases clipped from V and 5 bases from J, the junction kept 7 bases outside the gene matches. The germline V gene encodes CDR1 SNHLY and CDR2 FYNNEI. CDR3 sequence reads: CASSFTGGPNEKLFF. CDR3 DNA sequence: TGTGCCAGCAGTTTCACAGGGGGGCCAAATGAAAAACTGTTTTTT.

The rearrangement links TRBV6-1 to TRBJ1-5; TRBD1 might be the D (6 bases). V was cut by 3 bases and J by 1 base, with 10 bases left in between. Germline CDR1 and CDR2: MNHNS and SASEGT. This CDR3 spans 15 amino acids. The CDR3 coding sequence is TGTGCCAGCAGTGACCTCAGGGGCAGCAATCAGCCCCAGCATTTT. Residues: CASSDLRGSNQPQHF.

CDR3 bases: TGTGCCAGCAGCTTAGGAGGTGAAGCTTTCTTT. Its protein product is CASSLGGEAFF. The chain is built from TRBV7-9 and TRBJ1-1; D gene ambiguous. This CDR3 is built from 11 residues. The germline CDR1 and CDR2 sequences are SEHNR and FQNEAQ (reference sequence). V lost 1 base to trimming and J lost 7 bases, with 4 bases between them.

The chain carries TRBV19 and TRBJ1-4, with no clear D. V was trimmed by 8 bases and J by 6 bases, leaving 16 bases between them. Germline V gene lookup returns CDR1 LNHDA and CDR2 SQIVND (reference sequence). This CDR3 is built from 14 residues. In nucleotides, the CDR3 is TGTGCCAGTTGGGAAGGAGGTTTGCATGAAAAACTGTTTTTT. Protein: CASWEGGLHEKLFF.

In its sample, this clone was seen once. This chain connects TRBV2 to TRBJ1-2; D not certain. CDR1 SNHLY and CDR2 FYNNEI come from the germline V gene. V was cut by 7 bases and J by 8 bases, with 14 bases left in between. CDR3 length: 12 amino acids. The CDR3: CASILGGFGYTF. The CDR3 DNA sequence: TGTGCCAGCATTTTAGGAGGTTTCGGCTACACCTTC.

The V and J genes are TRBV9 and TRBJ2-3, with TRBD1 as a possible D gene (6 bases). The V gene's germline CDR1 is SGDLS and CDR2 YYNGEE. V was clipped by 3 bases and J by 6 bases, with 14 bases between them. CDR3 length equals 14 residues. The CDR3 sequence is CASSGGLVGDTQYF. CDR3 DNA: TGTGCCAGCAGCGGGGGGCTAGTCGGCGATACGCAGTATTTT.

The chain links TRBV3-1 (or the pseudogene TRBV3-2) to TRBJ1-4, with D unresolved. Trimming pared 1 base from V and 4 bases from J, leaving 7 bases between. CDR1 LGHDT and CDR2 YNNKEL come from the germline V gene (reference sequence). The length of the CDR3 is 14 residues. The CDR3 nucleotides are TGTGCCAGCAGCCAAGCGCAGGTTAATGAAAAACTGTTTTTT. Its protein is CASSQAQVNEKLFF.

On this clone: One end of the junction is discordant with germline, which a read error may explain. V usage is TRBV12-3 or TRBV12-4 and J usage is TRBJ1-6, with a weak D call TRBD1 (5 bases). The CDR3 sequence is 13 residues long. CDR3 residues: CASSPGGGKPPHF. The CDR3 region has the DNA TGTGCCAGCAGTCCGGGGGGAGGGAAGCCCCCCCACTTT.

The V and J genes are TRBV3-1 (or the pseudogene TRBV3-2) and TRBJ1-2; D is ambiguous. The V end lost 0 bases, the J end lost 8 bases, and 13 bases lay between the germline ends. The CDR3 spans 14 residues. Germline V CDR1 and CDR2: LGHDT, YNNKEL (reference sequence). In DNA form, the CDR3 reads TGTGCCAGCAGCCAAGACACTTTCGGTCTAGGCTACACCTTC. Protein: CASSQDTFGLGYTF.

This chain connects TRBV4-1 to TRBJ1-2; TRBD1 aligns across 7 bases. The CDR3 is 17 residues long. Trimming removed 4 bases from V and 6 bases from J; junction bases left unmatched: 17. Germline loops: CDR1 MGHRA, CDR2 YSYEKL. In DNA, the CDR3 is TGCGCCAGCAGCCTGATTCTGGGGCAGGGGGGAAGTGATGGCTACACCTTC. Protein: CASSLILGQGGSDGYTF.

The chain recombines TRBV5-1 with TRBJ2-3; a possible D gene is TRBD1 (5 bases). This CDR3 spans 15 amino acids. V lost 4 bases to trimming and J lost 0 bases, with 12 bases between them. Germline V gives CDR1 SGHRS, CDR2 YFSETQ. The CDR3 sequence is CASSRDSTSTDTQYF. The DNA for the CDR3 is TGCGCCAGCAGCCGCGACAGCACTAGCACAGATACGCAGTATTTT.

The chain carries TRBV10-1 and TRBJ2-1; 8 nucleotides match TRBD1. The germline CDR1 and CDR2 sequences are WNHNN and SYGVQD (reference sequence). CDR3 size: 15 residues. The V gene end was trimmed by 2 bases and the J gene end by 7 bases; junction bases not matched to a gene: 7. CDR3 bases: TGCGCCAGCAGTGAGCGTCAGGGGGCGCTAAATGAGCAGTTCTTC. This sequence encodes CASSERQGALNEQFF.